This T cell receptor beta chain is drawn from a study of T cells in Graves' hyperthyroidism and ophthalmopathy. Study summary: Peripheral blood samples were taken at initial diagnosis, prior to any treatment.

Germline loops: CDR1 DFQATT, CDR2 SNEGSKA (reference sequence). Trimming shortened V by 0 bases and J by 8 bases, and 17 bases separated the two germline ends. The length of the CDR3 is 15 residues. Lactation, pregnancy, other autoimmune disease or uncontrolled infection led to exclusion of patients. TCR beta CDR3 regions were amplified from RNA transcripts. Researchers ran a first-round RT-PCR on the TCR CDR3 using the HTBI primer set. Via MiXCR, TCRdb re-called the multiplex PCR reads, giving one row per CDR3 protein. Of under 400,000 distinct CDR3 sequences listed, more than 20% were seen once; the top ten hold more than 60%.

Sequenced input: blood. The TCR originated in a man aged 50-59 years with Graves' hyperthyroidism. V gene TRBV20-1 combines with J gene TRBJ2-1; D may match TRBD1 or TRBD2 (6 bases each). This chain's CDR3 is CSARDLRGAGHEQFF. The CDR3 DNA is TGCAGTGCTAGAGATTTGAGGGGGGCAGGCCATGAGCAGTTCTTC.